This TCR beta chain came from a study of blood T cell repertoires in COVID-19. V was pared by 2 bases and J by 1 base, with 5 bases of the junction left unmatched. This CDR3 is built from 16 residues. Germline loops: CDR1 SGHDN, CDR2 FVKESK. This clone counts as medium-sized. Here immunoSEQ multiplex PCR was the method, and the copy in TCRdb shows in-frame clones only, minus some. The top ten hold 8.5% to 10% of the sample, which has 100,000 to 150,000 clones, under 85% seen once. The receptor was derived from a middle-aged man with active or convalescent COVID-19. The chain is built from TRBV14 and TRBJ2-3, with 8 bases fitting TRBD1. Sequencing input: peripheral blood. This chain's CDR3 is CASSQYMTGGTDTQYF. CDR3 nucleotides: TGTGCCAGCAGCCAATACATGACAGGGGGCACAGATACGCAGTATTTT.